A single sample gave rise to the 30 T cell receptor beta chains below, sequenced in a study of T cell responses to AZD1222 COVID-19 vaccine. Sequencing used immunoSEQ multiplex PCR; TCRdb keeps in-frame clones, though not all of them. The top ten hold 1.1% of the sample, which has about 120,000 clones, about 92% seen once. The source was peripheral blood, collected on day 0 of AZD1222 vaccination. These receptors were obtained from an adult in good health.

This clone has more than one count but fewer than ten. The chain employs TRBV23-1 and TRBJ2-2; TRBD1 is a possible D gene (6 bases). TRBV23-1 is an ORF, and what it does is uncertain. The CDR3 totals 18 residues. Trimming left V 2 bases short and J 8 bases short, with 24 bases between. In DNA, the CDR3 is TGCGCCAGCAGTCAAACCCCGGGACACGTTCGAATATTGGGGGAGCTGTTTTTT. It specifies CASSQTPGHVRILGELFF.

The V and J genes are TRBV7-8 and TRBJ2-2; D call uncertain. The CDR3 is made up of 16 amino acids. The V gene lost 1 base and the J gene lost 2 bases, with 11 bases spanning the gap. Germline CDR1 is SGHVS and CDR2 is FQNEAQ. The CDR3 nucleotides read TGTGCCAGCAGCTTAGTTTTGGCCTCCAACACCGGGGAGCTGTTTTTT. This gives the protein CASSLVLASNTGELFF.

In its sample, this clone was seen a few times. The CDR3 DNA follows: TGTGCCAGCAGTTACGGGCCGGGAATGAACACCGGGGAGCTGTTTTTT. This codes for CASSYGPGMNTGELFF. This chain connects TRBV6-2 or TRBV6-3 to TRBJ2-2, with D possibly matching TRBD2 (5 bases). Germline V lookup: CDR1 MNHEY, CDR2 SVGEGT. V was shortened by 2 bases and J by 1 base, with 11 bases between the two germline ends. This CDR3 has 16 residues.

The V and J genes are TRBV24-1 and TRBJ1-2; D is perhaps TRBD1 (5 bases). In germline, CDR1 is KGHDR, CDR2 SFDVKD. V was cut by 0 bases and J by 7 bases, with 14 bases left in between. This CDR3 spans 15 amino acids. The CDR3 protein is CATSDLRYGGGGYTF. For the CDR3, the DNA is TGTGCCACCAGTGATTTGAGGTACGGCGGGGGTGGCTACACCTTC.

The V and J genes are TRBV7-8 and TRBJ1-6; no definite D call. CDR3 length equals 13 residues. V was trimmed by 5 bases and J by 7 bases, leaving 9 bases between them. Germline CDR1 reads SGHVS; CDR2 reads FQNEAQ. CDR3 sequence: CASSRSGNSPLHF. The CDR3 DNA reads as TGTGCCAGCAGCCGGTCTGGAAATTCACCCCTCCACTTT. Based on the CDR3 plus reference TRBV7-8 and TRBJ1-6, the full variable domain is GAGVSQSPRYKVAKRGQDVALRCDPISGHVSLFWYQQALGQGPEFLTYFQNEAQLDKSGLPSDRFFAERPEGSVSTLKIQRTQQEDSAVYLCASSRSGNSPLHFGNGTRLTVT.

This sequence joins TRBV7-8 and TRBJ2-7, with TRBD2 matching over 10 bases. V lost 1 base and J lost 6; bases outside the gene matches: 3. The CDR3 covers 14 residues. CDR1 is SGHVS, CDR2 FQNEAQ, per germline. CDR3 in DNA: TGTGCCAGCAGCTTAGGGTTAGCGGGAGGCGAGCAGTACTTC. Residues: CASSLGLAGGEQYF.

J is TRBJ1-1 and V is TRBV5-1, with a tentative D call TRBD1 (6 bases). Trimming removed 4 bases at V and 0 bases at J, with 22 bases between. Germline assignment: CDR1 SGHRS and CDR2 YFSETQ. The CDR3 loop spans 18 amino acids. The CDR3: CASSRTPNQGIMNTEAFF. CDR3 nucleotides: TGCGCCAGCAGCCGGACCCCAAACCAGGGGATAATGAACACTGAAGCTTTCTTT. The full variable domain, rest sourced from reference TRBV5-1 and TRBJ1-1, is KAGVTQTPRYLIKTRGQQVTLSCSPISGHRSVSWYQQTPGQGLQFLFEYFSETQRNKGNFPGRFSGRQFSNSRSEMNVSTLELGDSALYLCASSRTPNQGIMNTEAFFGQGTRLTVV.

This rearrangement joins TRBV4-1 to TRBJ2-7; 9 positions match TRBD2. The trim removed 1 base at V and 2 bases at J, leaving 6 bases unmatched. Germline V CDR1 and CDR2: MGHRA, YSYEKL. The CDR3 has 16 residues. CDR3 in amino acids: CASSQVASGTTYEQYF. CDR3 bases: TGCGCCAGCAGCCAAGTGGCTAGCGGGACCACCTACGAGCAGTACTTC.

V is TRBV13 and J is TRBJ1-2; D might be TRBD1 (5 bases). Germline CDR1 PRHDT, CDR2 FYEKMQ (reference sequence). Trimming cost V 1 base and J 4 bases, with 10 bases left between them. The CDR3 has 14 amino acids. The CDR3 spells CASSLDRGIYGYTF. CDR3 sequence (DNA): TGTGCCAGCAGCTTAGATCGGGGGATCTATGGCTACACCTTC.

The V call is TRBV19, the J call TRBJ1-5; D may be TRBD1 (6 bases). Trimming pared 8 bases from V and 6 bases from J, leaving 17 bases between. Germline lookup yields CDR1 LNHDA and CDR2 SQIVND (reference sequence). This CDR3 has 14 residues. CDR3: CASSYRESFQPQHF. In DNA, the CDR3 is TGTGCCAGTTCGTACAGGGAGAGTTTTCAGCCCCAGCATTTT.

The chain is built from TRBV29-1 and TRBJ2-4; 7 bases agree with TRBD2. Germline CDR1 and CDR2: SQVTM and ANQGSEA. Trimming took 4 bases from V and 0 from J; bases not matched to a gene: 12. The CDR3 is 17 residues long. In nucleotides, the CDR3 is TGCAGCGTTGGCGGGAGCGCGGGGGACCTAGCCAAAAACATTCAGTACTTC. Translating gives CSVGGSAGDLAKNIQYF.

The chain joins TRBV6-1 to TRBJ1-1; a possible D gene is TRBD1 (5 bases). Germline assignment: CDR1 MNHNS and CDR2 SASEGT. Between the trimmed V and J ends, which lost 3 bases and 5 bases, there was a span of 10 bases. The CDR3 is 13 amino acids. The CDR3: CASSERGRTEAFF. Here the CDR3 DNA reads TGTGCCAGCAGTGAGAGGGGTCGGACTGAAGCTTTCTTT.

This CDR3 reads CASSLVPFGNQPQHF. In DNA, the CDR3 is TGTGCCAGCTCACTGGTCCCCTTCGGAAATCAGCCCCAGCATTTT. The chain joins TRBV18 to TRBJ1-5; D remains ambiguous. CDR3 length equals 15 residues. Germline V gives CDR1 KGHSH, CDR2 LQKENI. V lost 4 bases and J 4 bases, leaving 14 bases between the germline ends. The full variable domain, rest sourced from reference TRBV18 and TRBJ1-5, is NAGVMQNPRHLVRRRGQEARLRCSPMKGHSHVYWYRQLPEEGLKFMVYLQKENIIDESGMPKERFSAEFPKEGPSILRIQQVVRGDSAAYFCASSLVPFGNQPQHFGDGTRLSIL.

This clone appeared a few times. This chain uses TRBV5-1 with TRBJ1-2; no definite D call. Germline V CDR1 and CDR2: SGHRS, YFSETQ. With 2 bases removed from V and 3 bases from J, the gap between germline ends came to 14 bases. This CDR3 comprises 15 residues. CDR3 DNA: TGCGCCAGCAGCTTTGGTGAGGGCCAATACTATGGCTACACCTTC. Protein: CASSFGEGQYYGYTF.

This rearrangement joins TRBV6-1 to TRBJ2-2; a possible D gene is TRBD2 (6 bases). The V gene lost 3 bases and the J gene lost 8 bases, with 19 bases spanning the gap. CDR1 and CDR2 (germline): MNHNS, SASEGT. This CDR3 has 16 amino acids. The CDR3 DNA reads as TGTGCCAGCAGTGAGGTGGGACTTCGTGGGTCTGGGGAGCTGTTTTTT. This sequence encodes CASSEVGLRGSGELFF.

The CDR3 here is CASSTPTGYEQYF. The DNA for the CDR3 is TGTGCCAGCAGCACTCCTACAGGGTACGAGCAGTACTTC. The chain has TRBV11-2 and TRBJ2-7; a possible D gene is TRBD1 (6 bases). Germline CDR1 SGHAT, CDR2 FQNNGV. V was trimmed by 5 bases and J by 4 bases, leaving 12 bases between them. The CDR3 has 13 residues.

J is TRBJ1-2 and V is TRBV3-1 (or the pseudogene TRBV3-2), with D possibly being TRBD1 (6 bases). The CDR3 has 14 amino acids. The germline V and J ends were trimmed by 4 bases and 7 bases, with 16 bases remaining between them. Germline V gene sequence: CDR1 LGHDT, CDR2 YNNKEL (reference sequence). CDR3 sequence (DNA): TGTGCCAGCAGCCCGTCCCGGGGGCTTGGTGGCTACACCTTC. Encoded protein: CASSPSRGLGGYTF.

The rearrangement links TRBV14 to TRBJ2-1; no clear D. Germline CDR1 SGHDN, CDR2 FVKESK. The CDR3 is 16 amino acids. V lost 4 bases to trimming and J lost 8 bases, with 21 bases between them. CDR3 bases: TGTGCCAGCAGCCGGGATTTCAGCTCCTCGTTCTATGAGCAGTTCTTC. Translating it yields CASSRDFSSSFYEQFF. Drawing the rest from reference TRBV14 and TRBJ2-1, the complete variable domain is EAGVTQFPSHSVIEKGQTVTLRCDPISGHDNLYWYRRVMGKEIKFLLHFVKESKQDESGMPNNRFLAERTGGTYSTLKVQPAELEDSGVYFCASSRDFSSSFYEQFFGPGTRLTVL.

This clone was seen a handful of times. The chain combines TRBV7-2 with TRBJ2-1, with 7 bases aligning to TRBD1. This CDR3 spans 12 amino acids. Trimming cost V 1 base and J 10 bases; bases outside gene matches: 1. Germline CDR1 reads SGHTA; CDR2 reads FQGNSA. The CDR3 reads CASSLEGAEQFF. Written as DNA, the CDR3 is TGTGCCAGCAGCTTAGAGGGGGCGGAGCAGTTCTTC. The whole variable domain, filled in from reference TRBV7-2 and TRBJ2-1, reads GAGVSQSPSNKVTEKGKDVELRCDPISGHTALYWYRQSLGQGLEFLIYFQGNSAPDKSGLPSDRFSAERTGGSVSTLTIQRTQQEDSAVYLCASSLEGAEQFFGPGTRLTVL.

Regarding this clone: The junction does not match germline at one end; this may be a read error. This rearrangement joins TRBV2 to TRBJ1-1; D might be TRBD1 (6 bases). CDR3 length: 14 residues. CDR1 SNHLY and CDR2 FYNNEI come from the germline V gene. This CDR3 reads CASSVGAQNAEAFF. The CDR3 nucleotides are TGTGCCAGCAGTGTGGGGGCCCAGAACGCTGAAGCTTTCTTT.

This chain joins TRBV2 and TRBJ1-1; no definite D call. Trimming shortened V by 6 bases and J by 6 bases, and 8 bases separated the two germline ends. The CDR3 is 11 residues long. CDR1 and CDR2 from the germline V gene are SNHLY and FYNNEI. This chain's CDR3 is CASSDDAEAFF. The CDR3 DNA follows: TGTGCCAGCAGCGATGACGCTGAAGCTTTCTTT.

The rearrangement uses TRBV30 and TRBJ1-3; 7 bases agree with TRBD1. This CDR3 spans 15 amino acids. Germline CDR1 GTSNPN, CDR2 SVGIG (reference sequence). V gave up 4 bases and J gave up 0 bases; unmatched junction bases: 6. The CDR3 spells CAWTRGQSSGNTIYF. The CDR3 nucleotides are TGTGCCTGGACGAGGGGACAGAGCTCTGGAAACACCATATATTTT.

The chain joins TRBV5-4 to TRBJ1-1; TRBD1 matches at 9 bases. CDR3 length: 14 amino acids. The germline gives CDR1 SGHNT, CDR2 YYREEE (reference sequence). V trimming: 8 bases; J trimming: 3 bases; junction bases outside the gene matches: 8. CDR3 sequence (DNA): TGTGCCAGTAAAAAGGGACAGGGCGACACTGAAGCTTTCTTT. This codes for CASKKGQGDTEAFF.

About this clone itself: The sample contains more than one DNA sequence encoding this CDR3. This chain uses TRBV7-8 with TRBJ1-5; 8 bases align to TRBD1. The germline gives CDR1 SGHVS, CDR2 FQNEAQ. CDR3 length: 14 residues. Trimming took 5 bases from V and 4 from J; bases not matched to a gene: 4. The CDR3 DNA reads TGTGCCAGCAGCCGGGACAGGAGGAATCAGCCCCAGCATTTT. This codes for CASSRDRRNQPQHF.

This chain joins TRBV28 and TRBJ1-2; D is possibly TRBD1 (5 bases). The CDR3 consists of 14 residues. Germline V CDR1 and CDR2: MDHEN, SYDVKM. Deletions cut 5 bases from V and 4 bases from J, with 14 bases between. The CDR3 sequence is CASSPNWDGYGYTF. CDR3 bases: TGTGCCAGCAGTCCGAACTGGGACGGCTATGGCTACACCTTC.

V gene TRBV24-1 combines with J gene TRBJ2-5, with TRBD1 matching 10 bases. V was clipped by 8 bases and J by 0 bases; unmatched bases: 2. Germline CDR1 KGHDR, CDR2 SFDVKD. The CDR3 length is 14 residues. The CDR3 here is CATTGTGDQETQYF. The CDR3 DNA reads as TGTGCCACCACCGGGACAGGGGACCAAGAGACCCAGTACTTC.

A single count supports this clone. V gene TRBV30 combines with J gene TRBJ1-1; D not resolved. V lost 5 bases, J lost 1 base, and 8 bases lay in between. CDR1 GTSNPN and CDR2 SVGIG come from the germline V gene (reference sequence). This CDR3 spans 12 amino acids. The CDR3 loop reads CAWGRANTEAFF. The CDR3 DNA reads as TGTGCCTGGGGCCGGGCGAACACTGAAGCTTTCTTT.

The genes are TRBV27 and TRBJ1-2; D remains unclear. The CDR3 sequence is 15 residues long. Trimming stripped 5 bases from V and 7 bases from J, with 20 bases between. Germline V gene sequence: CDR1 MNHEY, CDR2 SMNVEV (reference sequence). CDR3 coding DNA: TGTGCCAGCAGTCCCCGCCAGGACGGAGGTGGTGGCTACACCTTC. This sequence encodes CASSPRQDGGGGYTF.

The genes are TRBV18 and TRBJ2-7; TRBD1 or TRBD2 may be the D gene (5 bases each). CDR3 size: 14 residues. The V gene's germline CDR1 is KGHSH and CDR2 LQKENI. V was cut by 3 bases and J by 3 bases, with 12 bases left in between. The CDR3 loop is CASSPSGRGYEQYF. Here the CDR3 DNA reads TGTGCCAGCTCACCCTCGGGACGGGGCTACGAGCAGTACTTC. Looking up the rest from reference TRBV18 and TRBJ2-7 gives the full variable domain: NAGVMQNPRHLVRRRGQEARLRCSPMKGHSHVYWYRQLPEEGLKFMVYLQKENIIDESGMPKERFSAEFPKEGPSILRIQQVVRGDSAAYFCASSPSGRGYEQYFGPGTRLTVT.

The chain uses TRBV28 and TRBJ1-5, with TRBD1 as a possible D gene (5 bases). CDR1 is MDHEN, CDR2 SYDVKM, per germline. The CDR3 covers 17 residues. V lost 5 bases, J lost 0 bases, and 17 bases lay in between. The CDR3: CASSPGGRGYSNQPQHF. Written as DNA, the CDR3 is TGTGCCAGCAGTCCGGGGGGGAGAGGATATAGCAATCAGCCCCAGCATTTT.